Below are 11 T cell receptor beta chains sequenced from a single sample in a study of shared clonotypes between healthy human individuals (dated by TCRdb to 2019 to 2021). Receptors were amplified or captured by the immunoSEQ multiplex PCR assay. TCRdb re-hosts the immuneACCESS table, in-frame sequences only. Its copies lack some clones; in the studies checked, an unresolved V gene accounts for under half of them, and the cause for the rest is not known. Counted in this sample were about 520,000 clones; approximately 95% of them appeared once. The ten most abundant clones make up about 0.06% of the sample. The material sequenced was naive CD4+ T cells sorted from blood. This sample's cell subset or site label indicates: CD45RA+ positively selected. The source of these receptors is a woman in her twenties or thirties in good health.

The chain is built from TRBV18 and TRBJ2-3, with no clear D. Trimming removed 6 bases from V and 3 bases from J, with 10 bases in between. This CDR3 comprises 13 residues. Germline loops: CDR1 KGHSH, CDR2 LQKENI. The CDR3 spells CASSSWATDTQYF. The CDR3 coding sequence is TGTGCCAGCTCCTCCTGGGCTACAGATACGCAGTATTTT.

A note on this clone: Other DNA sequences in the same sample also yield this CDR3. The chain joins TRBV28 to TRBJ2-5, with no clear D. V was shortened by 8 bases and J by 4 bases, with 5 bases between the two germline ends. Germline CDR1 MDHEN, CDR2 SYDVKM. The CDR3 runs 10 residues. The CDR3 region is CASGRETQYF. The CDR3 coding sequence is TGTGCCAGCGGTCGAGAGACCCAGTACTTC.

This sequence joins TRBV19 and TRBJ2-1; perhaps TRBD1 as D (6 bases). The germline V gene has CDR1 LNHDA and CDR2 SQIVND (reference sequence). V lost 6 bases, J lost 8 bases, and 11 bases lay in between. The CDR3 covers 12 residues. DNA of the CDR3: TGTGCCAGTAGGGAAGGGGGAGATGAGCAGTTCTTC. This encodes CASREGGDEQFF.

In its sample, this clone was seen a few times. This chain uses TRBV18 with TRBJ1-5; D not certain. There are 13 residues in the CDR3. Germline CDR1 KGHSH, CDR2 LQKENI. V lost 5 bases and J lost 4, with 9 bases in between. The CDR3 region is CASSSDGNQPQHF. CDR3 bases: TGTGCCAGCTCATCCGACGGTAATCAGCCCCAGCATTTT.

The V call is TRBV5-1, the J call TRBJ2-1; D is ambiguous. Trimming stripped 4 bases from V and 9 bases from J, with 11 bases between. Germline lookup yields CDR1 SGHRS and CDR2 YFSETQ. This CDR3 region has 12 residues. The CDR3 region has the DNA TGCGCCAGCAGCCCCAGGATGGGTGAGCAGTTCTTC. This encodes CASSPRMGEQFF. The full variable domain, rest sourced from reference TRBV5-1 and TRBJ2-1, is KAGVTQTPRYLIKTRGQQVTLSCSPISGHRSVSWYQQTPGQGLQFLFEYFSETQRNKGNFPGRFSGRQFSNSRSEMNVSTLELGDSALYLCASSPRMGEQFFGPGTRLTVL.

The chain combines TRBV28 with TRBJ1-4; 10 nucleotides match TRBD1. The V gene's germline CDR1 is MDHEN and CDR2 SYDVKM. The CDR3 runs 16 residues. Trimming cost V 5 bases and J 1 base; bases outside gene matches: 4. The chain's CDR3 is CASSQRTGGTNEKLFF. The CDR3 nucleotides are TGTGCCAGCAGTCAGCGGACAGGGGGAACTAATGAAAAACTGTTTTTT.

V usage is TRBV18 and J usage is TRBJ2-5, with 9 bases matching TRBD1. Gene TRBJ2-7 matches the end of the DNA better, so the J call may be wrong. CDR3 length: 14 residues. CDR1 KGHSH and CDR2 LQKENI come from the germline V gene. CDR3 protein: CASSLRQGAYEQYF. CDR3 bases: TGTGCCAGCTCACTACGACAGGGGGCCTACGAGCAGTACTTC.

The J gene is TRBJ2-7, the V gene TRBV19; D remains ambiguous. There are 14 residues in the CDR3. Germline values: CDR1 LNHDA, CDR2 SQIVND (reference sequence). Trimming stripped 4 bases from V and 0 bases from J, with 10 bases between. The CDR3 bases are TGTGCCAGTAGTAGGATGAACGACTCCTACGAGCAGTACTTC. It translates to CASSRMNDSYEQYF.

In DNA, the CDR3 is TGTGCCAGCAGTTCCTCACTAGCTAGCTCTGGGGCCAACGTCCTGACTTTC. It translates to CASSSSLASSGANVLTF. V gene TRBV2 combines with J gene TRBJ2-6; perhaps TRBD2 as D (6 bases). This CDR3 region has 17 residues. Per the germline V gene, CDR1 is SNHLY and CDR2 is FYNNEI. V lost 5 bases, J lost 0 bases, and 14 bases lay in between.

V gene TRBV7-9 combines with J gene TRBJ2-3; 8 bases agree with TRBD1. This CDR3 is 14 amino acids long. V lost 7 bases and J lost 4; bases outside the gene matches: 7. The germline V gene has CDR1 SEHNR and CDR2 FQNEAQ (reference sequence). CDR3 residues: CASTRTGSADTQYF. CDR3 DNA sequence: TGTGCCAGCACCCGGACAGGGAGCGCAGATACGCAGTATTTT.

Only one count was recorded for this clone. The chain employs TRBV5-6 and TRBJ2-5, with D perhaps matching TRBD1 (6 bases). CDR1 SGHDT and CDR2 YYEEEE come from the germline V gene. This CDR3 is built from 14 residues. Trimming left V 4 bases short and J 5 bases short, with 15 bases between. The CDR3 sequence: CASSTPTGYETQYF. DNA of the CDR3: TGTGCCAGCAGCACCCCAACAGGGTACGAGACCCAGTACTTC.